The 3 T cell receptor beta chains given below trace back to one sample, sequenced in a study of cytomegalovirus exposure and HLA in healthy donors. PCR involved 60 Vbeta and 13 Jbeta primers. Data came from immunoSEQ multiplex PCR; TCRdb stores just in-frame clones and leaves some out. This sample has some 180,000 clones, with approximately 12% found just once. Specimen: PBMCs. The receptors come from a man aged 45-60 years in good health and CMV-seropositive.

This rearrangement joins TRBV6-1 to TRBJ1-2, with 7 positions matching TRBD1. With 5 bases clipped from V and 4 bases from J, the junction kept 10 bases outside the gene matches. Per the germline V gene, CDR1 is MNHNS and CDR2 is SASEGT. This CDR3 contains 15 residues. For the CDR3, the DNA is TGTGCCAGCAGTACCGGGACAGATTCAATCTATGGCTACACCTTC. It is translated as CASSTGTDSIYGYTF.

V usage is TRBV2 and J usage is TRBJ1-6; tentative D call: TRBD1 (5 bases). The germline CDR1 and CDR2 sequences are SNHLY and FYNNEI. CDR3 length: 15 amino acids. Trimming removed 3 bases from V and 9 bases from J, with 15 bases in between. The CDR3 region is CASSETRGFSSPLHF. Here the CDR3 DNA reads TGTGCCAGCAGTGAGACTCGGGGGTTTAGTTCACCCCTCCACTTT.

This chain uses TRBV7-6 with TRBJ2-5, with 7 bases that match TRBD1. This CDR3 comprises 14 residues. J gave up 4 bases and V 5 bases, and 7 bases lay outside the gene matches. The germline V gene encodes CDR1 SGHVS and CDR2 FNYEAQ. The CDR3 DNA follows: TGTGCCAGCAGCCTTTCGACAGGGATAGAGACCCAGTACTTC. Residues: CASSLSTGIETQYF.